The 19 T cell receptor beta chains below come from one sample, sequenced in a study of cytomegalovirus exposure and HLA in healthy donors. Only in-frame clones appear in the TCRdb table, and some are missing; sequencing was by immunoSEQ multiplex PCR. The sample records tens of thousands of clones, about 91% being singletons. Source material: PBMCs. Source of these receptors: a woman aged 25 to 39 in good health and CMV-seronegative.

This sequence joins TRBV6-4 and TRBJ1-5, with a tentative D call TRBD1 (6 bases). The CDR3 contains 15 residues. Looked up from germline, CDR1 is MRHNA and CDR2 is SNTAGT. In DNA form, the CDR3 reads TGTACGACACTCCTGATGGGGGGGGCCGTCCAGCCCCAGCATTTT. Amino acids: CTTLLMGGAVQPQHF.

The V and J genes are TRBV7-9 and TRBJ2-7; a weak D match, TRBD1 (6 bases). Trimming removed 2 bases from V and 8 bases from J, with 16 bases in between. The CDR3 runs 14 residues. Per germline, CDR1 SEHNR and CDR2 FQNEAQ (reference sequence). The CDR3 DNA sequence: TGTGCCAGCAGCTTACCAAATTACAGGGACAAGCAGTACTTC. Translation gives CASSLPNYRDKQYF.

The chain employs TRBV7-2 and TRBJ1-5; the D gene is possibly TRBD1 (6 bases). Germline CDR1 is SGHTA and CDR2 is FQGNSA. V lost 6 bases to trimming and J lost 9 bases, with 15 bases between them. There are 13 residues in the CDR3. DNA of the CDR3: TGTGCCAGCAGTTCCGACAGGATCGGGCCCCAGCATTTT. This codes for CASSSDRIGPQHF.

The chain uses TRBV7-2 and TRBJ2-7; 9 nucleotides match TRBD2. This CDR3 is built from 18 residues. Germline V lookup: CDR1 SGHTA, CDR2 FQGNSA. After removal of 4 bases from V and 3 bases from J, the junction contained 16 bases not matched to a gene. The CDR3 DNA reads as TGTGCCAGCAGCTACGTATTAGGAAGCGGACTAGCGTTCTACGAGCAGTACTTC. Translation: CASSYVLGSGLAFYEQYF.

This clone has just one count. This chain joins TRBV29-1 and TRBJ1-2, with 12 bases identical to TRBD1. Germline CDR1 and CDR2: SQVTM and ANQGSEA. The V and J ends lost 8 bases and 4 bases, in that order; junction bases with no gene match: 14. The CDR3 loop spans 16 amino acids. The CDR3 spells CSCSPGTGGLIYGYTF. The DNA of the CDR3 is TGCAGCTGCAGCCCCGGGACAGGGGGCCTTATCTATGGCTACACCTTC.

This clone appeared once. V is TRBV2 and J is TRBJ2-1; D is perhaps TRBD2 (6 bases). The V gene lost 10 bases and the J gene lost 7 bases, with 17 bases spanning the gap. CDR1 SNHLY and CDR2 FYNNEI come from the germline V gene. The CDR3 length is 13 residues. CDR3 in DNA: TGTGCCACCCGGGACTGGGATCATAATGAGCAGTTCTTC. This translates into CATRDWDHNEQFF.

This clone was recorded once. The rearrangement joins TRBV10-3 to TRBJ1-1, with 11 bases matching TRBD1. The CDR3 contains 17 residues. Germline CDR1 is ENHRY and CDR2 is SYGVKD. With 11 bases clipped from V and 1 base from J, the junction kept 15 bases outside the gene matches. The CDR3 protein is CASIPGQGAGGNTEAFF. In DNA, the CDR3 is TGTGCCTCCATACCTGGACAGGGGGCTGGTGGGAACACTGAAGCTTTCTTT.

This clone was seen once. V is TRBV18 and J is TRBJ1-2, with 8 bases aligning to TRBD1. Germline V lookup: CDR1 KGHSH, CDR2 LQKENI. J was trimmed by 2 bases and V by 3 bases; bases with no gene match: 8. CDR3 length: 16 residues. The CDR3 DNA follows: TGTGCCAGCTCACCTATCAACACAGGGGGAAACTATGGCTACACCTTC. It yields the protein CASSPINTGGNYGYTF. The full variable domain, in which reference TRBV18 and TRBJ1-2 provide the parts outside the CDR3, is NAGVMQNPRHLVRRRGQEARLRCSPMKGHSHVYWYRQLPEEGLKFMVYLQKENIIDESGMPKERFSAEFPKEGPSILRIQQVVRGDSAAYFCASSPINTGGNYGYTFGSGTRLTVV.

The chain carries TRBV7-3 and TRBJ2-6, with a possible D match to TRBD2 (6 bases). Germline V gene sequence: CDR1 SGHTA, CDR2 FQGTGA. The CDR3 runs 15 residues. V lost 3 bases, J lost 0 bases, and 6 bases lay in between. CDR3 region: CASSFGSSGANVLTF. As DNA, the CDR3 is TGTGCCAGCAGCTTCGGGAGCTCTGGGGCCAACGTCCTGACTTTC.

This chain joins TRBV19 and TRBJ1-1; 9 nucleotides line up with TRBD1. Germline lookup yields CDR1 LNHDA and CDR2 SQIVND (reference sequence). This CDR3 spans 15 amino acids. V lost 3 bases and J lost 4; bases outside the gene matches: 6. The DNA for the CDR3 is TGTGCCAGTAGTATGGGGACAGGGTTTGGCACTGAAGCTTTCTTT. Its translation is CASSMGTGFGTEAFF. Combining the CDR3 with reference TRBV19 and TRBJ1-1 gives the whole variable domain DGGITQSPKYLFRKEGQNVTLSCEQNLNHDAMYWYRQDPGQGLRLIYYSQIVNDFQKGDIAEGYSVSREKKESFPLTVTSAQKNPTAFYLCASSMGTGFGTEAFFGQGTRLTVV.

The CDR3 sequence: CASSLGDYQGEQYF. The CDR3 bases are TGTGCCAGCAGCTTAGGGGACTACCAGGGGGAGCAGTACTTC. This chain connects TRBV7-8 to TRBJ2-7, with D possibly being TRBD2 (7 bases). This CDR3 spans 14 amino acids. Trimming cost V 1 base and J 7 bases, with 14 bases left between them. The V gene's germline CDR1 is SGHVS and CDR2 FQNEAQ.

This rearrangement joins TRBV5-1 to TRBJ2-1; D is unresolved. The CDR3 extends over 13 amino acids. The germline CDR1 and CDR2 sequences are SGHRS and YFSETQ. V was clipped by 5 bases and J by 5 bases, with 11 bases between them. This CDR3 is CASRKPTDNEQFF. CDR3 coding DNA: TGCGCCAGCAGAAAACCCACTGACAATGAGCAGTTCTTC.

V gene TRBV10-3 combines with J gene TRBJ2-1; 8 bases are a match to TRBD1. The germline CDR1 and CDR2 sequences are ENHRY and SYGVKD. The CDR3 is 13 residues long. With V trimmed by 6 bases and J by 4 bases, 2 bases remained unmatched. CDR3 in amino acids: CAIRTGEYNEQFF. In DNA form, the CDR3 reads TGTGCCATCAGGACAGGGGAGTACAATGAGCAGTTCTTC.

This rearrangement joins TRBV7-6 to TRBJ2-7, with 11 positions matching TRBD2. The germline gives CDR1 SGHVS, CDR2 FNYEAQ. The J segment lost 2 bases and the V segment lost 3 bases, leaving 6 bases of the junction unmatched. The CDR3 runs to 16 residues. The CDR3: CASSFLIAGGTYEQYF. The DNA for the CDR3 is TGTGCCAGCAGCTTCCTCATAGCGGGGGGGACCTACGAGCAGTACTTC.

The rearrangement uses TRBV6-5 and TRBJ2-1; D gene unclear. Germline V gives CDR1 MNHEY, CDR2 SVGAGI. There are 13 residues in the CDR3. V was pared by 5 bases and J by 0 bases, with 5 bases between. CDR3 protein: CASSTSSYNEQFF. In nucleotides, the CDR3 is TGTGCCAGCAGTACGAGCTCCTACAATGAGCAGTTCTTC.

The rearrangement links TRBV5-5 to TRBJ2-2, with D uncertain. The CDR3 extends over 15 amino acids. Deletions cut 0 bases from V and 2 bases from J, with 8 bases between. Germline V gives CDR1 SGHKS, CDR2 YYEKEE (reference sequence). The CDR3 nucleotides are TGTGCCAGCAGCTTGGACAGCCATAACACCGGGGAGCTGTTTTTT. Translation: CASSLDSHNTGELFF.

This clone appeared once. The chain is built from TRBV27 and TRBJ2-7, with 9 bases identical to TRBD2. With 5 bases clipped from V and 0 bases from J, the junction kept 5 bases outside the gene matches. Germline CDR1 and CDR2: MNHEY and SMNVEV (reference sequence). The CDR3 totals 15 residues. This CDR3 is CASSPQTSGSYEQYF. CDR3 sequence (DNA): TGTGCCAGCAGTCCACAGACTAGCGGCTCCTACGAGCAGTACTTC.

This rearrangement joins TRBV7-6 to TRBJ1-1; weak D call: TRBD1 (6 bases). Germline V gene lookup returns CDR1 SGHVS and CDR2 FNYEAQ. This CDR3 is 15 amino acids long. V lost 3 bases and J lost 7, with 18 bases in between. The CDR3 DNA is TGTGCCAGCAGCTTTTACTCCGGGACACGATTTGAAGCTTTCTTT. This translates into CASSFYSGTRFEAFF.

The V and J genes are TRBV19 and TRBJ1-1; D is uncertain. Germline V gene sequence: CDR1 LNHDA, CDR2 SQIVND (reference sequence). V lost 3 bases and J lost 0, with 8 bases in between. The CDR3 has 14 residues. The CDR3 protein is CASSMTALNTEAFF. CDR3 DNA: TGTGCCAGTAGTATGACTGCGCTGAACACTGAAGCTTTCTTT.